This T cell receptor (beta chain) was captured by sequencing in a study of T cell repertoires in cytomegalovirus infection. Study details: An indication of both CMV infection and matching HLA type came from public TCR beta signatures.

Overall study results and limits: Carriers of CMV plus the relevant HLA were identified by cumulative public TCR beta family frequency. Ex vivo, HLA-C-restricted CMV-specific TCR beta clonotypes prevailed over the rest of the response.

TCRdb analysed the reads with MiXCR anew, one entry per CDR3 protein. In the table there are hundreds of thousands of distinct CDR3 sequences, 15% to 20% of which are singletons. This clonotype showed up just a few times. The target antigen is unknown. Losses at the gene ends were 5 bases for V and 0 bases for J; bases not matched to a gene: 4. The CDR3 contains 14 residues. In germline, CDR1 is DFQATT, CDR2 SNEGSKA (reference sequence). The sequencing input was PBMCs. This chain links TRBV20-1 with TRBJ1-1, with 9 bases lining up with TRBD1. This receptor was obtained from a human donor in good health (CMV status not recorded). Some clones in this sample may be carry-over from other donors' samples. CDR3 loop: CSADTGGLNTEAFF. CDR3 bases: TGCAGTGCTGACACAGGGGGCTTGAACACTGAAGCTTTCTTT.